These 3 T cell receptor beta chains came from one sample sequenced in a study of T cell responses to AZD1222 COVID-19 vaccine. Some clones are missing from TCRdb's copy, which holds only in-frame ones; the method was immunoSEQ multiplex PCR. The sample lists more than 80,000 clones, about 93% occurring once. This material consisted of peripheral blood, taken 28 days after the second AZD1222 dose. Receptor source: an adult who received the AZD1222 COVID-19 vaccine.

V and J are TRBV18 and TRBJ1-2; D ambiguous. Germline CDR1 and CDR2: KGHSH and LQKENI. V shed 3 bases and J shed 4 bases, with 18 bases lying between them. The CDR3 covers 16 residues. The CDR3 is CASSPVRAADRYGYTF. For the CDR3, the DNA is TGTGCCAGCTCACCCGTCCGGGCGGCAGACCGCTATGGCTACACCTTC.

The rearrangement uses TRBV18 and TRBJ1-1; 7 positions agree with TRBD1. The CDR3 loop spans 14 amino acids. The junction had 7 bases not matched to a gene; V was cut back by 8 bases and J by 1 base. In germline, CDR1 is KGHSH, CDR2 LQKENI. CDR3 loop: CASARDRKNTEAFF. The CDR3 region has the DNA TGTGCCAGCGCCCGGGACAGAAAGAACACTGAAGCTTTCTTT.

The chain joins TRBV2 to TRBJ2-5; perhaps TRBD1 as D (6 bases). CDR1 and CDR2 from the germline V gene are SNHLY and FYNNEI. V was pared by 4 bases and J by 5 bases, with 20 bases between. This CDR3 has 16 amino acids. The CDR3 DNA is TGTGCCAGCAGTGGTACGGCCAGGGGTGTCGGGGAGACCCAGTACTTC. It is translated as CASSGTARGVGETQYF.